Following are 18 T cell receptor beta chains from one sample sequenced in a study of T cells in Graves' hyperthyroidism and ophthalmopathy. Amplification of TCR beta CDR3 regions used RNA as the template. HTBI primers were employed in a first-round RT-PCR of the TCR CDR3. TCRdb fed the multiplex PCR reads into MiXCR, producing one record per CDR3 protein. The table records over 650,000 distinct CDR3 sequences, about 45% of them present only once. The sequenced sample consisted of peripheral blood or thyroid tissue (not recorded which). The origin of the receptors is an adult man with Graves' disease, either hyperthyroidism or ophthalmopathy (not recorded which).

In this sample, this clonotype turned up a few times. This rearrangement joins TRBV12-3 or TRBV12-4 to TRBJ1-2, with 8 bases identical to TRBD1. The CDR3 sequence is 13 residues long. V was clipped by 8 bases and J by 8 bases; unmatched bases: 10. The CDR3 region has the DNA TGTGCCAGCTCGTCAGGACAGGGTTGGGGCTACACCTTC. Translated: CASSSGQGWGYTF.

This clonotype was seen ten or more times. The genes are TRBV24-1 and TRBJ1-4; D ambiguous. This CDR3 is 12 amino acids long. Germline assignment: CDR1 KGHDR and CDR2 SFDVKD. Between the trimmed V and J ends, which lost 4 bases and 10 bases, there was a span of 9 bases. The CDR3 reads CATSDLGGKLFF. Here the CDR3 DNA reads TGTGCCACCAGTGACCTTGGAGGAAAACTGTTTTTT.

Concerning this clonotype: Mismatch with germline at one junction end may stem from a read error. The rearrangement joins TRBV5-1 to TRBJ1-1, with D perhaps matching TRBD1 (5 bases). The CDR3 runs 13 residues. Germline-derived CDR1 and CDR2 are SGHRS and YFSETQ. The CDR3 bases are TGCGCCAGCGGCTTGGTACAGGACACTGAAGCTTTCTTT. This codes for CASGLVQDTEAFF.

This clonotype was recorded many times. V is TRBV2 and J is TRBJ1-1, with TRBD1 matching 9 bases. There are 15 residues in the CDR3. The junction had 5 bases not matched to a gene; V was cut back by 6 bases and J by 0 bases. Germline CDR1 is SNHLY and CDR2 is FYNNEI. The CDR3 DNA reads as TGTGCCAGCAGAGGACAGGGGATATTGAACACTGAAGCTTTCTTT. Its translation: CASRGQGILNTEAFF.

This chain links TRBV2 with TRBJ1-1; D possibly corresponds to TRBD1 (5 bases). CDR3 length: 14 amino acids. Germline V gene data show CDR1 as SNHLY and CDR2 as FYNNEI. CDR3 bases: TGTGCTACCGACAGTCAGAAGGCGTTCACTGAAGCTTTCTTT. Amino acids: CATDSQKAFTEAFF.

The V call is TRBV6-1, the J call TRBJ1-4; D not certain. V was shortened by 5 bases and J by 1 base, with 11 bases between the two germline ends. The CDR3 is 15 amino acids. Germline V gives CDR1 MNHNS, CDR2 SASEGT. CDR3 DNA: TGTGCCAGCAGTAACAGCCGGAAAACTAATGAAAAACTGTTTTTT. As protein: CASSNSRKTNEKLFF.

This sequence joins TRBV7-2 and TRBJ2-7, with D possibly being TRBD1 (6 bases). Germline loops: CDR1 SGHTA, CDR2 FQGNSA. This CDR3 is 15 amino acids long. Deletions cut 5 bases from V and 0 bases from J, with 14 bases between. In DNA form, the CDR3 reads TGTGCCAGCAGCCCAACTACAGGGAGCTCCTACGAGCAGTACTTC. Protein: CASSPTTGSSYEQYF.

This clonotype was recorded a few times. The rearrangement links TRBV2 to TRBJ1-5; maybe TRBD1 (6 bases). Germline V CDR1 and CDR2: SNHLY, FYNNEI. This CDR3 spans 15 amino acids. V gave up 6 bases and J gave up 3 bases, with 15 bases separating them. The DNA of the CDR3 is TGTGCCAGCAGAGATACAGGGCCTTCCAATCAGCCCCAGCATTTT. This sequence encodes CASRDTGPSNQPQHF.

The chain joins TRBV2 to TRBJ1-6; no clear D. The CDR3 is made up of 16 amino acids. The V end lost 5 bases, the J end lost 9 bases, and 20 bases lay between the germline ends. Looked up from germline, CDR1 is SNHLY and CDR2 is FYNNEI. The CDR3 sequence: CASSYSIEDMSSPLHF. In nucleotides, the CDR3 is TGTGCCAGCAGTTACTCGATCGAGGATATGAGTTCACCCCTCCACTTT.

In regard to this clonotype: This may stem from a read error, because a much larger clone lies one nucleotide away. The chain is built from TRBV19 and TRBJ1-5; D possibly corresponds to TRBD1 (6 bases). This CDR3 comprises 14 residues. Germline values: CDR1 LNHDA, CDR2 SQIVND (reference sequence). Trimming left V 5 bases short and J 7 bases short, with 15 bases between. The CDR3 nucleotides read TGTGCCAGTAGTCTTAGCAGGGGCGCGCAGCCCCAGCATTTT. Translated, it gives CASSLSRGAQPQHF.

This clonotype was observed a few times. The chain combines TRBV12-3 or TRBV12-4 with TRBJ2-7, with D hard to call. The CDR3 totals 15 residues. Deletions cut 1 base from V and 0 bases from J, with 10 bases between. CDR3 residues: CASSLDGPTSYEQYF. In nucleotides, the CDR3 is TGTGCCAGCAGTTTAGACGGACCAACCTCCTACGAGCAGTACTTC.

This clonotype was seen repeatedly, ten times or more. The J gene is TRBJ2-5, the V gene TRBV24-1; D not resolved. CDR3 size: 14 residues. V lost 3 bases, J lost 1 base, and 8 bases lay in between. In germline, CDR1 is KGHDR, CDR2 SFDVKD. CDR3 loop: CATSDNGFQETQYF. CDR3 coding DNA: TGTGCCACCAGTGATAACGGGTTCCAAGAGACCCAGTACTTC.

V is TRBV5-1 and J is TRBJ1-4; TRBD1 aligns across 12 bases. Losses at the gene ends were 3 bases for V and 4 bases for J; bases not matched to a gene: 4. This CDR3 is built from 16 residues. CDR1 and CDR2 from the germline V gene are SGHRS and YFSETQ. In DNA form, the CDR3 reads TGCGCCAGCAGCTCCGGGACAGGGGGCCTTAATGAAAAACTGTTTTTT. As protein: CASSSGTGGLNEKLFF. Supplemented by reference TRBV5-1 and TRBJ1-4, the full variable domain reads KAGVTQTPRYLIKTRGQQVTLSCSPISGHRSVSWYQQTPGQGLQFLFEYFSETQRNKGNFPGRFSGRQFSNSRSEMNVSTLELGDSALYLCASSSGTGGLNEKLFFGSGTQLSVL.

The genes are TRBV7-2 and TRBJ2-5; D might be TRBD2 (6 bases). V was cut by 5 bases and J by 5 bases, with 15 bases left in between. The CDR3 covers 14 residues. Germline-derived CDR1 and CDR2 are SGHTA and FQGNSA. The CDR3 DNA reads as TGTGCCAGCAGCCAAGAACGGGGGTACGAGACCCAGTACTTC. It is translated as CASSQERGYETQYF.

This clonotype was seen just once. This sequence joins TRBV11-3 and TRBJ2-3, with TRBD2 identical over 9 bases. The J segment lost 5 bases and the V segment lost 5 bases, leaving 8 bases of the junction unmatched. Per germline, CDR1 SGHNT and CDR2 YENEEA. The CDR3 is made up of 15 amino acids. CDR3 coding DNA: TGTGCCAGCAGCACCACTAGCGGGCGGAGAGATACGCAGTATTTT. Residues: CASSTTSGRRDTQYF. The variable domain in full, with the rest retrieved from reference TRBV11-3 and TRBJ2-3, is EAGVVQSPRYKIIEKKQPVAFWCNPISGHNTLYWYLQNLGQGPELLIRYENEEAVDDSQLPKDRFSAERLKGVDSTLKIQPAELGDSAVYLCASSTTSGRRDTQYFGPGTRLTVL.

There are many counts of this clonotype. The chain links TRBV2 to TRBJ1-2; possibly TRBD1 for D (5 bases). The V end lost 0 bases, the J end lost 6 bases, and 11 bases lay between the germline ends. This CDR3 is 14 amino acids long. Germline loops: CDR1 SNHLY, CDR2 FYNNEI. CDR3 loop: CASSEALGGNGYTF. CDR3 DNA: TGTGCCAGCAGTGAAGCGCTCGGGGGGAATGGCTACACCTTC.

This chain links TRBV2 with TRBJ1-5; possible D gene TRBD1, 5 bases. Germline V lookup: CDR1 SNHLY, CDR2 FYNNEI. The ends were cut back, 3 bases at V and 7 bases at J, with 10 bases in the middle. This CDR3 comprises 13 residues. CDR3 in amino acids: CASSDDGGQPQHF. CDR3 bases: TGTGCCAGCAGTGATGACGGGGGACAGCCCCAGCATTTT.

This clonotype was found a few times. The chain couples TRBV24-1 to TRBJ2-2, with D possibly matching TRBD2 (6 bases). The CDR3 spans 18 residues. Germline values: CDR1 KGHDR, CDR2 SFDVKD. V lost 6 bases, J lost 0 bases, and 19 bases lay in between. The CDR3 nucleotides read TGTGCCACCAGTTTAAGGCCGGGGGTAAGAACGAACACCGGGGAGCTGTTTTTT. The encoded protein is CATSLRPGVRTNTGELFF.